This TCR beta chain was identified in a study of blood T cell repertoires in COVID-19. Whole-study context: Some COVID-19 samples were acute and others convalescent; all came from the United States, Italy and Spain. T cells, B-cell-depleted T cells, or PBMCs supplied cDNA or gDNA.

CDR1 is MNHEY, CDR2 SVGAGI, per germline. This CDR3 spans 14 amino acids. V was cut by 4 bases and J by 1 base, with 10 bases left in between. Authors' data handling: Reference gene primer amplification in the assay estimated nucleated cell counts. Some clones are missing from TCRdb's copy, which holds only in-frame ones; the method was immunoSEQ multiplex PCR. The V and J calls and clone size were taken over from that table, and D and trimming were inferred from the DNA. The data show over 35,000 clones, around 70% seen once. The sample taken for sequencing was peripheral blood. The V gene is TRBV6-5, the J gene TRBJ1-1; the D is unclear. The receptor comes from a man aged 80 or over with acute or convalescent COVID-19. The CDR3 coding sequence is TGTGCCAGCAGTTTTACAACCCCGAACACTGAAGCTTTCTTT. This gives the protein CASSFTTPNTEAFF.